The 30 T cell receptor beta chains reported below all come from one sample, sequenced in a study of T cell responses to AZD1222 COVID-19 vaccine. Assay used: immunoSEQ multiplex PCR; TCRdb lists only in-frame clones, some missing. Of about 19,000 clones detected, about four fifths appear once; the ten largest clones hold around 23%. Sequences were derived from peripheral blood, sampled 28 days after the second AZD1222 dose. The receptors shown here come from an adult who received the AZD1222 COVID-19 vaccine.

The chain uses TRBV5-4 and TRBJ1-5; D is ambiguous. The V end was cut by 1 base, the J end by 3 bases, with 11 bases between. Germline-derived CDR1 and CDR2 are SGHNT and YYREEE (reference sequence). CDR3 length: 15 amino acids. The CDR3 is CASSLSPLSNQPQHF. The DNA of the CDR3 is TGTGCCAGCAGCTTGAGTCCCCTGTCCAATCAGCCCCAGCATTTT.

The chain recombines TRBV5-4 with TRBJ2-7, with D possibly TRBD1 on 5 matching bases. Germline V gene lookup returns CDR1 SGHNT and CDR2 YYREEE (reference sequence). Deletions cut 6 bases from V and 3 bases from J, with 16 bases between. The CDR3 sequence is 14 residues long. The CDR3 sequence: CASNVKAGHYEQYF. CDR3 nucleotides: TGTGCCAGCAATGTAAAAGCAGGGCACTACGAGCAGTACTTC.

The rearrangement joins TRBV15 to TRBJ2-1; tentatively, D is TRBD2 (6 bases). This CDR3 is 16 amino acids long. Between the trimmed V and J ends, which lost 0 bases and 3 bases, there was a span of 12 bases. Germline V CDR1 and CDR2: LNHNV, YYDKDF (reference sequence). The CDR3 sequence: CATSRDLLTSYNEQFF. CDR3 sequence (DNA): TGTGCCACCAGCAGAGATCTCCTGACTAGCTACAATGAGCAGTTCTTC.

The table lists this clone with a count of one. The chain uses TRBV5-6 and TRBJ1-2, with 7 nucleotides matching TRBD1. V lost 0 bases and J lost 3; bases outside the gene matches: 5. The CDR3 runs 15 residues. Germline values: CDR1 SGHDT, CDR2 YYEEEE. In DNA, the CDR3 is TGTGCCAGCAGCTTGGCGGGACAGCATTACTATGGCTACACCTTC. It encodes CASSLAGQHYYGYTF. Combining the CDR3 with reference TRBV5-6 and TRBJ1-2 gives the whole variable domain DAGVTQSPTHLIKTRGQQVTLRCSPKSGHDTVSWYQQALGQGPQFIFQYYEEEERQRGNFPDRFSGHQFPNYSSELNVNALLLGDSALYLCASSLAGQHYYGYTFGSGTRLTVV.

This sequence joins TRBV10-1 and TRBJ1-4, with 7 bases aligning to TRBD1. Germline loops: CDR1 WNHNN, CDR2 SYGVQD (reference sequence). V dropped 8 bases and J dropped 6; count of bases not matched to a gene: 18. The CDR3 is 17 residues long. The CDR3 DNA reads as TGCGCCAGCGAAAGGAGCCTGACGGGACAGACCCATGAAAAACTGTTTTTT. Translating it yields CASERSLTGQTHEKLFF.

The gene calls are TRBV12-3 or TRBV12-4 and TRBJ2-7, with D perhaps TRBD2 (5 bases). This CDR3 spans 12 amino acids. V dropped 5 bases and J dropped 12 bases, with 17 bases sitting between them. The CDR3 loop reads CASSLDWRSSYF. CDR3 nucleotides: TGTGCCAGCAGTCTGGATTGGAGGAGCTCGTACTTC.

Within the sample, this clone is large. The V call is TRBV4-2, the J call TRBJ1-6, with D possibly TRBD1 on 5 matching bases. With 0 bases removed from V and 7 bases from J, the gap between germline ends came to 7 bases. This CDR3 is 14 amino acids long. The germline V gene has CDR1 LGHNA and CDR2 YNFKEQ. The CDR3 sequence: CASSQEGLNSPLHF. The DNA of the CDR3 is TGTGCCAGCAGCCAAGAGGGGCTAAATTCACCCCTCCACTTT.

The chain recombines TRBV27 with TRBJ1-2; D is uncertain. Germline V gene data show CDR1 as MNHEY and CDR2 as SMNVEV (reference sequence). This CDR3 is built from 15 residues. Trimming took 4 bases from V and 4 from J, leaving 16 bases between them. The CDR3 bases are TGTGCCAGCAGTTCCTCTCGCCGGTCCCTCTATGGCTACACCTTC. This encodes CASSSSRRSLYGYTF.

This rearrangement joins TRBV12-3 or TRBV12-4 to TRBJ1-2; D perhaps matches TRBD1 (6 bases). The CDR3 consists of 13 residues. The ends were cut back, 6 bases at V and 8 bases at J, with 16 bases in the middle. The CDR3 DNA is TGTGCCAGCAGCCAAACAGGGCCCCCCGGCTACACCTTC. Residues: CASSQTGPPGYTF.

This chain connects TRBV4-3 to TRBJ2-5; D is possibly TRBD1 (6 bases). Trimming took 0 bases from V and 2 from J, leaving 13 bases between them. Germline V gene lookup returns CDR1 LGHNA and CDR2 YSLEER. The length of the CDR3 is 16 residues. The CDR3 here is CASSQELEQGQETQYF. CDR3 sequence (DNA): TGCGCCAGCAGCCAAGAATTAGAGCAGGGGCAAGAGACCCAGTACTTC.

The chain couples TRBV5-6 to TRBJ2-7; D may correspond to TRBD1 or TRBD2 (6 bases each). Germline CDR1 SGHDT, CDR2 YYEEEE. The CDR3 covers 16 residues. Between the trimmed V and J ends, which lost 2 bases and 3 bases, there was a span of 18 bases. In nucleotides, the CDR3 is TGTGCCAGCAGCTTAGGGGGGCCGCGGGCCCTCTACGAGCAGTACTTC. Its protein is CASSLGGPRALYEQYF.

The CDR3 here is CAWSVWDSPLHF. In nucleotides, the CDR3 is TGTGCCTGGAGTGTATGGGATTCACCCCTCCACTTT. This sequence joins TRBV30 and TRBJ1-6, with unresolved D. The CDR3 runs 12 residues. In germline, CDR1 is GTSNPN, CDR2 SVGIG (reference sequence). Trimming removed 0 bases at V and 8 bases at J, with 5 bases between.

This chain uses TRBV2 with TRBJ1-1; no clear D gene. V lost 7 bases and J 4 bases, leaving 13 bases between the germline ends. Germline values: CDR1 SNHLY, CDR2 FYNNEI. The CDR3 is 13 amino acids. CDR3: CASNKGFVTEAFF. In nucleotides, the CDR3 is TGTGCCAGCAACAAGGGTTTTGTCACTGAAGCTTTCTTT.

The chain recombines TRBV7-9 with TRBJ1-2; D remains unclear. In germline, CDR1 is SEHNR, CDR2 FQNEAQ (reference sequence). This CDR3 is built from 13 residues. With 5 bases removed from V and 5 bases from J, the gap between germline ends came to 12 bases. The CDR3 loop reads CASSITELYGYTF. The CDR3 DNA follows: TGTGCCAGCAGCATAACGGAGCTTTATGGCTACACCTTC.

The gene calls are TRBV7-2 and TRBJ2-7, with TRBD2 matching 15 bases. The CDR3 totals 18 residues. CDR1 is SGHTA, CDR2 FQGNSA, per germline. V shed 5 bases, J shed 0 bases, and the junction held 8 bases outside the gene matches. The DNA for the CDR3 is TGTGCCAGCAGCGATAGGACTAGCGGGAGGGCGAGCTCCTACGAGCAGTACTTC. Protein sequence: CASSDRTSGRASSYEQYF.

V usage is TRBV9 and J usage is TRBJ1-1; the D is unclear. The germline V gene encodes CDR1 SGDLS and CDR2 YYNGEE. V lost 6 bases, J lost 6 bases, and 15 bases lay in between. The CDR3 is 13 residues long. CDR3 in amino acids: CASTRTDESEAFF. Written as DNA, the CDR3 is TGTGCCAGCACCCGTACTGACGAGTCTGAAGCTTTCTTT.

The rearrangement links TRBV4-2 to TRBJ1-1; D gene unclear. V was clipped by 4 bases and J by 0 bases, with 9 bases between them. The CDR3 loop spans 14 amino acids. Germline CDR1 is LGHNA and CDR2 is YNFKEQ. In nucleotides, the CDR3 is TGTGCCAGCAGCCCACGGAGGCTGAACACTGAAGCTTTCTTT. This gives the protein CASSPRRLNTEAFF.

The chain joins TRBV3-1 (or the pseudogene TRBV3-2) to TRBJ1-5, with TRBD1 matching over 7 bases. The CDR3 has 18 amino acids. Trimming took 5 bases from V and 4 from J; bases not matched to a gene: 17. CDR1 is LGHDT and CDR2 is YNNKEL in the germline V gene (reference sequence). The CDR3 protein is CASSRPKGDSTSNQPQHF. The CDR3 DNA follows: TGTGCCAGCAGCAGACCCAAAGGGGACAGCACGTCGAATCAGCCCCAGCATTTT.

The chain links TRBV21-1 to TRBJ1-5. TRBV21-1 is noted as a pseudogene. This CDR3 has 20 amino acids. The CDR3 DNA reads as TGTGCCAGCAGCAAAGTGCCGGGGGCCCCCCCCCGATATAGCAATCAGCCCCAGCATTTT. Translating gives CASSKVPGAPPRYSNQPQHF.

The rearrangement uses TRBV30 and TRBJ1-2; D not certain. Germline V gives CDR1 GTSNPN, CDR2 SVGIG (reference sequence). Trimming stripped 3 bases from V and 4 bases from J, with 9 bases between. The CDR3 contains 12 residues. The CDR3 sequence is CAWREPIYGYTF. The CDR3 nucleotides are TGTGCCTGGAGAGAACCTATCTATGGCTACACCTTC.

This chain connects TRBV7-2 to TRBJ1-1, with 7 bases lining up with TRBD1. This CDR3 region has 13 residues. After removal of 3 bases from V and 6 bases from J, the junction contained 4 bases not matched to a gene. The germline gives CDR1 SGHTA, CDR2 FQGNSA. CDR3 sequence (DNA): TGTGCCAGCAGCTTCGACAGGGTAGCTGAAGCTTTCTTT. This translates into CASSFDRVAEAFF.

The chain recombines TRBV14 with TRBJ2-7; D gene ambiguous. Trimming removed 1 base from V and 1 base from J, with 5 bases in between. Germline V gives CDR1 SGHDN, CDR2 FVKESK. The CDR3 has 13 amino acids. Here the CDR3 reads CASSQGESYEQYF. CDR3 DNA: TGTGCCAGCAGCCAAGGAGAGTCCTACGAGCAGTACTTC. The complete variable domain, with remaining parts taken from reference TRBV14 and TRBJ2-7, reads EAGVTQFPSHSVIEKGQTVTLRCDPISGHDNLYWYRRVMGKEIKFLLHFVKESKQDESGMPNNRFLAERTGGTYSTLKVQPAELEDSGVYFCASSQGESYEQYFGPGTRLTVT.

The chain has TRBV7-3 and TRBJ2-1; D gene uncertain. CDR1 and CDR2 from the germline V gene are SGHTA and FQGTGA. Trimming cost V 0 bases and J 6 bases, with 9 bases left between them. The CDR3 is 14 residues long. CDR3 bases: TGTGCCAGCAGCTTAACCACAGTCTCCAATGAGCAGTTCTTC. It is translated as CASSLTTVSNEQFF.

This sequence joins TRBV5-4 and TRBJ2-6; a possible D gene is TRBD1 (5 bases). The CDR3 has 17 amino acids. V gave up 4 bases and J gave up 1 base, with 15 bases separating them. The germline gives CDR1 SGHNT, CDR2 YYREEE (reference sequence). CDR3 loop: CASSPRAGNSGANVLTF. The DNA of the CDR3 is TGTGCCAGCAGCCCAAGAGCAGGGAATTCTGGGGCCAACGTCCTGACTTTC.

The chain is built from TRBV25-1 and TRBJ2-7; possible D gene TRBD2, 5 bases. V was clipped by 0 bases and J by 3 bases, with 9 bases between them. This CDR3 is 14 amino acids long. CDR1 is MGHDK, CDR2 SYGVNS, per germline. For the CDR3, the DNA is TGTGCCAGCAGTGAATATCCCACTAGCTACGAGCAGTACTTC. It translates to CASSEYPTSYEQYF.

The chain recombines TRBV7-2 with TRBJ2-2; the match to TRBD1 covers 8 bases. Germline loops: CDR1 SGHTA, CDR2 FQGNSA. The ends lost 4 bases at V and 5 bases at J; junction bases unmatched: 3. The CDR3 runs 14 residues. The CDR3 coding sequence is TGTGCCAGCAGCTACAGGACAGGGACCGGGGAGCTGTTTTTT. This translates into CASSYRTGTGELFF.

The rearrangement links TRBV28 to TRBJ2-1; no firm D call. This CDR3 is 11 amino acids long. V shed 5 bases and J shed 7 bases, with 6 bases lying between them. CDR1 and CDR2 (germline): MDHEN, SYDVKM. CDR3 sequence reads: CASSPRNEQFF. The DNA of the CDR3 is TGTGCCAGCAGTCCGCGAAATGAGCAGTTCTTC. Together with reference TRBV28 and TRBJ2-1, the CDR3 gives the full variable domain: DVKVTQSSRYLVKRTGEKVFLECVQDMDHENMFWYRQDPGLGLRLIYFSYDVKMKEKGDIPEGYSVSREKKERFSLILESASTNQTSMYLCASSPRNEQFFGPGTRLTVL.

This clone has only one observation. V is TRBV18 and J is TRBJ1-3; D call uncertain. Trimming took 0 bases from V and 0 from J, leaving 15 bases between them. Germline-derived CDR1 and CDR2 are KGHSH and LQKENI. This CDR3 is built from 18 residues. CDR3 region: CASSPPGGGVNSGNTIYF. The CDR3 DNA reads as TGTGCCAGCTCACCACCGGGAGGCGGCGTGAACTCTGGAAACACCATATATTTT.

This chain uses TRBV21-1 with TRBJ2-7. TRBV21-1 is a recognized pseudogene. The length of the CDR3 is 16 residues. In DNA form, the CDR3 reads TGTGCCAGCAACATAACCCCCCGGGACCACTCCTACGAGCAGTACTTC. Translating it yields CASNITPRDHSYEQYF.

V and J are TRBV7-2 and TRBJ2-7; 9 bases map to TRBD2. With 6 bases clipped from V and 5 bases from J, the junction kept 14 bases outside the gene matches. Germline values: CDR1 SGHTA, CDR2 FQGNSA. The CDR3 is made up of 16 amino acids. The CDR3 coding sequence is TGTGCCAGCAGACGAACCGCCGGGACTAGCATCCACGAGCAGTACTTC. Protein: CASRRTAGTSIHEQYF.